Following are 13 T cell receptor beta chains from one sample sequenced in a study of blood T cell repertoires in COVID-19. Clones were sequenced by immunoSEQ multiplex PCR, and TCRdb holds only the in-frame ones, with some missing. This table holds about 140,000 clones, 70% to 90% found once. Sample: peripheral blood. The receptors were gathered from a human donor in a cohort sampled during active COVID-19.

The chain uses TRBV7-2 and TRBJ1-5; TRBD1 might be the D (5 bases). The CDR3 totals 15 residues. Germline CDR1 and CDR2: SGHTA and FQGNSA. Trimming left V 1 base short and J 0 bases short, with 7 bases between. The CDR3 DNA reads TGTGCCAGCAGCTTAGTAGGGGATAGCAATCAGCCCCAGCATTTT. This translates into CASSLVGDSNQPQHF.

V gene TRBV5-5 combines with J gene TRBJ2-7, with no clear D. There are 14 residues in the CDR3. Germline CDR1 reads SGHKS; CDR2 reads YYEKEE (reference sequence). With 4 bases removed from V and 2 bases from J, the gap between germline ends came to 13 bases. The CDR3 region has the DNA TGTGCCAGCAGCCTGGCCTCTCCCCCCTACGAGCAGTACTTC. Translating it yields CASSLASPPYEQYF. The full variable domain, completed using reference TRBV5-5 and TRBJ2-7, is DAGVTQSPTHLIKTRGQQVTLRCSPISGHKSVSWYQQVLGQGPQFIFQYYEKEERGRGNFPDRFSARQFPNYSSELNVNALLLGDSALYLCASSLASPPYEQYFGPGTRLTVT.

The chain carries TRBV5-1 and TRBJ2-7; possibly TRBD2 for D (6 bases). The CDR3 sequence is 15 residues long. Between the trimmed V and J ends, which lost 0 bases and 0 bases, there was a span of 10 bases. In germline, CDR1 is SGHRS, CDR2 YFSETQ. The CDR3 loop reads CASSLGGVFSYEQYF. CDR3 DNA: TGCGCCAGCAGCTTGGGCGGGGTCTTCTCCTACGAGCAGTACTTC.

V gene TRBV10-1 combines with J gene TRBJ2-2, with D hard to call. CDR1 is WNHNN, CDR2 SYGVQD, per germline (reference sequence). Deletions cut 8 bases from V and 1 base from J, with 14 bases between. The CDR3 extends over 15 amino acids. CDR3 coding DNA: TGCGCCAGCCTCCCCCAGGATGTGAACACCGGGGAGCTGTTTTTT. It specifies CASLPQDVNTGELFF.

This clone was seen a handful of times. This chain uses TRBV3-1 (or the pseudogene TRBV3-2) with TRBJ2-1; 15 positions agree with TRBD2. The germline V gene has CDR1 LGHDT and CDR2 YNNKEL (reference sequence). J lost 7 bases, V lost 4 bases, and 5 bases had no gene match. There are 16 residues in the CDR3. The CDR3 loop reads CASSPWTSGGGNEQFF. The CDR3 nucleotides read TGTGCCAGCAGCCCTTGGACTAGCGGGGGGGGGAATGAGCAGTTCTTC.

The chain combines TRBV5-1 with TRBJ2-1, with TRBD2 identical over 8 bases. The J segment lost 0 bases and the V segment lost 4 bases, leaving 6 bases of the junction unmatched. CDR1 and CDR2 from the germline V gene are SGHRS and YFSETQ. The CDR3 sequence is 16 residues long. CDR3 residues: CASSPLAGHSYNEQFF. The CDR3 DNA reads as TGCGCCAGCAGCCCCCTAGCGGGTCACTCCTACAATGAGCAGTTCTTC.

This chain's CDR3 is CASSESFTEAFF. The CDR3 bases are TGTGCCAGCAGTGAAAGCTTCACTGAAGCTTTCTTT. The chain links TRBV25-1 to TRBJ1-1, with D hard to call. V gave up 2 bases and J gave up 4 bases, with 5 bases separating them. This CDR3 contains 12 residues. The germline CDR1 and CDR2 sequences are MGHDK and SYGVNS.

The chain uses TRBV24-1 and TRBJ1-2; D perhaps matches TRBD1 (5 bases). The CDR3 loop spans 13 amino acids. Trimming removed 7 bases at V and 4 bases at J, with 12 bases between. Germline CDR1 reads KGHDR; CDR2 reads SFDVKD. The CDR3 region is CATRGEGSYGYTF. In DNA form, the CDR3 reads TGTGCCACCAGAGGGGAGGGTAGCTATGGCTACACCTTC.

Written as DNA, the CDR3 is TGTGCCAGCCGCAGCCTCAGGGGGTTTATAGCCAAAAACATTCAGTACTTC. This encodes CASRSLRGFIAKNIQYF. The chain uses TRBV11-2 and TRBJ2-4; the match to TRBD1 covers 7 bases. Germline CDR1 SGHAT, CDR2 FQNNGV. V lost 8 bases to trimming and J lost 0 bases; unmatched junction nucleotides: 13. The CDR3 totals 17 residues.

In its sample, this clone was seen many times. V gene TRBV4-3 combines with J gene TRBJ1-2; TRBD1 is a possible D gene (5 bases). In germline, CDR1 is LGHNA, CDR2 YSLEER. There are 16 residues in the CDR3. V lost 0 bases to trimming and J lost 0 bases, with 11 bases between them. The CDR3 loop reads CASSQDLAGTNYGYTF. CDR3 bases: TGCGCCAGCAGCCAAGATTTAGCAGGGACTAACTATGGCTACACCTTC.

The chain uses TRBV5-6 and TRBJ2-1; 10 nucleotides line up with TRBD2. The CDR3 loop spans 16 amino acids. Germline loops: CDR1 SGHDT, CDR2 YYEEEE. The ends lost 0 bases at V and 3 bases at J; junction bases unmatched: 3. CDR3 in amino acids: CASSLALAGVYNEQFF. CDR3 nucleotide sequence: TGTGCCAGCAGCTTGGCCCTAGCGGGGGTCTACAATGAGCAGTTCTTC.

The chain links TRBV4-1 to TRBJ2-7; TRBD1 might be the D (5 bases). Trimming left V 0 bases short and J 1 base short, with 19 bases between. Germline V CDR1 and CDR2: MGHRA, YSYEKL. This CDR3 has 18 amino acids. The CDR3 DNA is TGCGCCAGCAGCCAAGACCCTCTTTGGGCAGGGAATTCCTACGAGCAGTACTTC. It yields the protein CASSQDPLWAGNSYEQYF.

This clone was recorded a few times. The rearrangement uses TRBV11-2 and TRBJ1-3; D is undetermined. Per germline, CDR1 SGHAT and CDR2 FQNNGV. Trimming took off 7 bases at V and 0 bases at J, with 10 bases between the two ends. The CDR3 spans 14 residues. The CDR3 coding sequence is TGTGCCAGCACCTCTTCGTTCTCTGGAAACACCATATATTTT. Its protein is CASTSSFSGNTIYF.